The clone carrying this TCR beta chain was seen repeatedly, ten times or more. Germline V gene lookup returns CDR1 SGHTA and CDR2 FQGNSA. V shed 0 bases and J 6 bases; nucleotides not matched to a gene: 11. The CDR3 is 18 residues long. This entry is derived from a study of T-cell reconstitution after alpha-beta-depleted transplantation in children. Unique molecular identifiers were used in preparing the TCRbeta library. TCRdb re-derived calls from the PCR reads in MiXCR, one entry per CDR3 protein. The sample carries a few hundred thousand distinct CDR3 sequences, approximately 9.9% recorded once. The clonotype was recovered from a human donor who donated a stem cell graft to a child with SCID. The rearrangement uses TRBV7-2 and TRBJ1-5; the match to TRBD1 covers 10 bases. Material: PBMCs from the stem cell graft donor, obtained from the stem cell graft. The CDR3 DNA follows: TGTGCCAGCAGCTTAGCGACAGGGGGCCTTCATCGTCGTCAGCCCCAGCATTTT. Its translation is CASSLATGGLHRRQPQHF.